Here is one T cell receptor beta chain with its context. In the library, individual cDNA molecules carried attached unique molecular identifiers. TCRdb processed the 5' RACE reads anew with MiXCR; each CDR3 protein has one entry. The profile shows approximately 26,000 distinct CDR3 sequences, about 4% of them singletons. This entry is derived from a study of early T cells in non-severe SARS-CoV-2 infection. Turning to the study itself: Chains were unpaired, as sequencing was done on bulk RNA from unsorted whole blood.

Trimming cost V 3 bases and J 5 bases, with 11 bases left between them. CDR1 is LGHNA and CDR2 is YSLEER in the germline V gene. The CDR3 spans 14 residues. The V call is TRBV4-3, the J call TRBJ2-1; either TRBD1 or TRBD2 may supply D (5 bases each). The receptor was isolated from an adult who was a healthcare worker with PCR-confirmed SARS-CoV-2 infection or an uninfected control (not recorded which). The sample was whole blood. The CDR3 nucleotides read TGCGCCAGCAGCCATGTGGGACCTAACAATGAGCAGTTCTTC. Amino acid sequence: CASSHVGPNNEQFF.